This TCR beta chain came from a study of T cells in Graves' hyperthyroidism and ophthalmopathy. Fresh peripheral blood, roughly 10 ml, was the source of the PBMCs. The CDR3 consists of 16 residues. Losses at the gene ends were 4 bases for V and 2 bases for J; bases not matched to a gene: 7. Germline V gene lookup returns CDR1 SNHLY and CDR2 FYNNEI. Using RNA transcripts as the source, TCR beta CDR3 regions were amplified. The TCR CDR3 was amplified in a first-round RT-PCR using the HTBI primer set. TCRdb reprocessed the multiplex PCR reads with MiXCR, giving one entry per CDR3 protein. This table holds hundreds of thousands of distinct CDR3 sequences, about 17% found once. This clonotype showed up many times.

V usage is TRBV2 and J usage is TRBJ2-3; 9 bases are shared with TRBD1. The source is a man aged 40-50 years with Graves' hyperthyroidism. Specimen: blood. The CDR3: CASSVRDRVDTDTQYF. CDR3 DNA: TGTGCCAGCAGTGTCCGGGACAGGGTAGACACAGATACGCAGTATTTT.